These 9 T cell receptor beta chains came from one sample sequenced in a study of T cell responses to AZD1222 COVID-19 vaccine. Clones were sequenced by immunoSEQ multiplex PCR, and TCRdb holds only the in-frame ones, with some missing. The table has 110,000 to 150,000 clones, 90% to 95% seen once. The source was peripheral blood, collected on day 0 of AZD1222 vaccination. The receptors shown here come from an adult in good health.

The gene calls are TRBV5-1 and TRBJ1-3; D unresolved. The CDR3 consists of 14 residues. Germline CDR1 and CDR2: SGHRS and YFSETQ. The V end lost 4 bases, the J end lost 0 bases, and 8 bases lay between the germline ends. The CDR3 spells CASSVGDSGNTIYF. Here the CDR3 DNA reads TGCGCCAGCAGCGTTGGGGACTCTGGAAACACCATATATTTT. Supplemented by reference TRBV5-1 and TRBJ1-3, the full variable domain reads KAGVTQTPRYLIKTRGQQVTLSCSPISGHRSVSWYQQTPGQGLQFLFEYFSETQRNKGNFPGRFSGRQFSNSRSEMNVSTLELGDSALYLCASSVGDSGNTIYFGEGSWLTVV.

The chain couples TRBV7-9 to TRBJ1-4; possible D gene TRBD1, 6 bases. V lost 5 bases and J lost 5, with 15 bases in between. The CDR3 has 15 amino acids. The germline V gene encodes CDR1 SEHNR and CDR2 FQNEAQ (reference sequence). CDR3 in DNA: TGTGCCAGCAGCCCCGGGGGCGGCCTCAATGAAAAACTGTTTTTT. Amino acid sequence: CASSPGGGLNEKLFF.

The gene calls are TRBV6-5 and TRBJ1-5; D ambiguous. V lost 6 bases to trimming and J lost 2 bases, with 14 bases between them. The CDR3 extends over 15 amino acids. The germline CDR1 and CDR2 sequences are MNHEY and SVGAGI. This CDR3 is CASRPGGSRNQPQHF. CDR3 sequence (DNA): TGTGCCAGCAGGCCGGGCGGCAGCCGCAATCAGCCCCAGCATTTT.

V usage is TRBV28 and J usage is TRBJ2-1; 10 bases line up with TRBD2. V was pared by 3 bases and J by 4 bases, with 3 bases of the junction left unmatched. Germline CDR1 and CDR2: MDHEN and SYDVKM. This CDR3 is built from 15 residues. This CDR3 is CASSFIAGGYNEQFF. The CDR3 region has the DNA TGTGCCAGCAGTTTTATAGCGGGGGGATACAATGAGCAGTTCTTC.

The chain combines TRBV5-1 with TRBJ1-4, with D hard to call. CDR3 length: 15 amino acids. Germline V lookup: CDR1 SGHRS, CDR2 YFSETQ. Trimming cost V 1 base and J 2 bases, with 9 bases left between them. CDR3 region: CASSLTTTTNEKLFF. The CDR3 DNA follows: TGCGCCAGCAGCTTGACGACGACGACTAATGAAAAACTGTTTTTT.

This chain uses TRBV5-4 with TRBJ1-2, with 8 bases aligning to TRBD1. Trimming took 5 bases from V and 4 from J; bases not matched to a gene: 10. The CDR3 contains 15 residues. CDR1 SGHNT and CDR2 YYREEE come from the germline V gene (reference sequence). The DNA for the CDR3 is TGTGCCAGCAGGAAGGACAGGGCCCTCGGCTATGGCTACACCTTC. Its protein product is CASRKDRALGYGYTF.

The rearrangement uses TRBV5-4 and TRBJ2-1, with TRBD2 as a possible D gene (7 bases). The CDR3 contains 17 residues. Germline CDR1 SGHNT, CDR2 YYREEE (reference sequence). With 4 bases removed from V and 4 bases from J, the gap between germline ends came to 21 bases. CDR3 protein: CASSPRSGGGVYNEQFF. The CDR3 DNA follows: TGTGCCAGCAGCCCCCGGTCTGGGGGGGGCGTGTACAATGAGCAGTTCTTC.

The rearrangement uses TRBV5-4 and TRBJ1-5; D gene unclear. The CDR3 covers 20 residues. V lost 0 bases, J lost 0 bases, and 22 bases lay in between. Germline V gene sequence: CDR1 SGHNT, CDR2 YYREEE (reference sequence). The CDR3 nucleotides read TGTGCCAGCAGCTTGGAAGAGGGAGGGAGGGTCGCGGATAGCAATCAGCCCCAGCATTTT. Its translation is CASSLEEGGRVADSNQPQHF.

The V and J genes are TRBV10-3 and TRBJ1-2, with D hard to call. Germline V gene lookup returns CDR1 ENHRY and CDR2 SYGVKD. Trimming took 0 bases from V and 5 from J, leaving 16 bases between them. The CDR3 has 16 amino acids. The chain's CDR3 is CAISESMGEGVYGYTF. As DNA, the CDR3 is TGTGCCATCAGTGAGTCGATGGGCGAGGGTGTATATGGCTACACCTTC.